The present entry profiles one TCR beta chain with its context. The sample originates from a study of blood T cell repertoires in COVID-19. About the study: Whether acute or convalescent, the COVID-19 samples came from the United States, Italy and Spain. PBMCs, B-cell-depleted T cells, or T cells provided the cDNA or gDNA that made up the material.

The CDR3 is made up of 15 amino acids. CDR1 is SGHAT and CDR2 is FQDESV in the germline V gene (reference sequence). V shed 5 bases and J shed 10 bases, with 21 bases lying between them. Per the study methods: Nucleated cell number was recorded as an estimate derived from reference gene primer amplification. The assay was immunoSEQ multiplex PCR, and TCRdb's table has in-frame clones only and misses some. V and J calls and clone size follow that table, whereas D and trimming were derived from the DNA. Altogether 200,000 to 250,000 clones are present, roughly nine tenths being singletons, with the ten largest covering under 2%.

The rearrangement links TRBV11-1 to TRBJ2-1; D might be TRBD1 (7 bases). This TCR came from a woman aged 60-75 years who had recovered from COVID-19. Sequencing input: peripheral blood. The CDR3 sequence is CASSPYRGPGGEQFF. The CDR3 DNA follows: TGTGCCAGCAGCCCGTACAGGGGACCAGGGGGGGAGCAGTTCTTC.